This passage covers 6 T cell receptor beta chains from one sample sequenced in a study of fetal regulatory T cell absence and autoimmunity. Repertoires were generated with immunoSEQ multiplex PCR, while TCRdb's copy carries only in-frame clones and drops some. Of just over 45,000 clones listed, about 86% were seen once; the top ten hold 0.41%. The sample consisted of cord blood. These receptors were collected from a newborn boy with IPEX syndrome.

This chain connects TRBV2 to TRBJ2-2, with unresolved D. Trimming shortened V by 1 base and J by 6 bases, and 3 bases separated the two germline ends. This CDR3 region has 12 residues. Per germline, CDR1 SNHLY and CDR2 FYNNEI. This CDR3 is CASSEGAGELFF. The CDR3, as DNA: TGTGCCAGCAGTGAAGGGGCCGGGGAGCTGTTTTTT.

The chain has TRBV6-6 and TRBJ2-7; D is unresolved. V lost 6 bases to trimming and J lost 1 base, with 4 bases between them. This CDR3 is 11 amino acids long. The germline V gene encodes CDR1 MNHNY and CDR2 SVGAGI (reference sequence). CDR3: CASSRSYEQYF. In DNA form, the CDR3 reads TGTGCCAGCAGCCGTTCCTACGAGCAGTACTTC.

V usage is TRBV5-4 and J usage is TRBJ2-2; 15 bases line up with TRBD2. In germline, CDR1 is SGHNT, CDR2 YYREEE (reference sequence). J was trimmed by 2 bases and V by 1 base; bases with no gene match: 6. The CDR3 is 19 residues long. The CDR3 reads CASSLRTSGRAGNTGELFF. DNA for the CDR3: TGTGCCAGCAGCTTGAGGACTAGCGGGAGGGCCGGAAACACCGGGGAGCTGTTTTTT.

The chain has TRBV30 and TRBJ2-3; unclear D gene. Germline CDR1 and CDR2: GTSNPN and SVGIG (reference sequence). Trimming removed 1 base at V and 0 bases at J, with 11 bases between. This CDR3 contains 15 residues. CDR3 DNA: TGTGCCTGGAGTGACACGAGACCTAGCACAGATACGCAGTATTTT. Translated, it gives CAWSDTRPSTDTQYF.

The table lists this clone with a count of one. The V and J genes are TRBV6-1 and TRBJ2-1; 8 bases fit TRBD2. Germline trimming cut 0 bases from V and 4 bases from J; bases unmatched to any gene: 2. The CDR3 totals 15 residues. Germline CDR1 MNHNS, CDR2 SASEGT. DNA for the CDR3: TGTGCCAGCAGTGAAGCCGAGCGGGGGTACAATGAGCAGTTCTTC. It codes for CASSEAERGYNEQFF.

The V call is TRBV4-3, the J call TRBJ2-3; D gene uncertain. Looked up from germline, CDR1 is LGHNA and CDR2 is YSLEER. With 4 bases removed from V and 4 bases from J, the gap between germline ends came to 9 bases. The CDR3 has 13 amino acids. CDR3 in DNA: TGCGCCAGCAGCCCCGGCGCCTCAGATACGCAGTATTTT. Translated, it gives CASSPGASDTQYF.